This TCR beta chain originates from a study of lymphopenia after photon versus proton radiotherapy. Study conclusions and caveats: Post-nadir diversity loss with photons came from oligoclonal expansion, particularly CD8+ Temra cells.

The count of this clone is one. Its antigen is still unknown. Clones were read by immunoSEQ multiplex PCR, and TCRdb kept only the in-frame ones, dropping some. Of around 70,000 clones listed, 80% to 95% are singletons. The CDR3 runs 15 residues. Germline values: CDR1 SGDLS, CDR2 YYNGEE. V shed 0 bases, J shed 3 bases, and the junction held 2 bases outside the gene matches. This receptor was identified in a woman in her forties with cholangiocarcinoma. The chain joins TRBV9 to TRBJ2-1; 8 nucleotides line up with TRBD2. The sequenced sample was peripheral blood, obtained from a patient treated with photon-based radiotherapy. CDR3 sequence: CASSVDLAGYNEQFF. CDR3 sequence (DNA): TGTGCCAGCAGCGTAGATCTAGCGGGCTACAATGAGCAGTTCTTC.